This T cell receptor beta chain was sequenced for a study of patients and donors after allogeneic stem cell transplantation. MiXCR was run by TCRdb on the RT-PCR reads, yielding one entry per CDR3 protein. Here the sample spans hundreds of thousands of distinct CDR3 sequences, approximately 16% being singletons. Trimming cost V 1 base and J 1 base, with 8 bases left between them. Germline assignment: CDR1 MNHNS and CDR2 SASEGT. This CDR3 is built from 14 residues. Sequenced: blood, either unsorted or a sorted T cell fraction (not recorded which). The sequence derives from a human donor who was either an allogeneic HSCT recipient or a stem cell or donor lymphocyte infusion donor (not recorded which). It is not recorded whose cells these are; they may come from a transplant donor. This chain joins TRBV6-1 and TRBJ2-7, with D perhaps TRBD1 (5 bases). The CDR3 loop is CASSEEDRSYEQYF. The CDR3 nucleotides read TGTGCCAGCAGTGAAGAAGACAGATCCTACGAGCAGTACTTC.